The clone carrying this TCR beta chain showed up just a few times. As yet, its antigen is unknown. Then a second PCR, running roughly 7 to 11 cycles, was carried out with a sample-barcoded 5' primer and a J-beta primer mix. Tags on each cDNA molecule came from a template-switch adaptor with 12 random nucleotides. Each CDR3 protein is one row after TCRdb ran MiXCR on the 5' RACE reads. Among about 1.4 million distinct CDR3 sequences, around 55% were seen once, and the ten largest hold 5.5% to 8%. The data belong to a study of blood T cells in healthy people across ages. Study results and caveats: Researchers report that TCR beta diversity correlated strongly with naive T cell percentage. Conclusively comparing naive with antigen-experienced cells was impossible with unsorted PBMCs.

There are 16 residues in the CDR3. The V and J ends lost 1 base and 9 bases, in that order; junction bases with no gene match: 10. Looked up from germline, CDR1 is MNHEY and CDR2 is SMNVEV (reference sequence). The source material was blood. This TCR came from a man younger than 35 in good health. The rearrangement links TRBV27 to TRBJ2-1, with 9 bases identical to TRBD2. CDR3 protein: CASSLLRSSGSGEQFF. The CDR3 DNA is TGTGCCAGCAGTTTATTGCGGAGTAGCGGGAGCGGTGAGCAGTTCTTC.